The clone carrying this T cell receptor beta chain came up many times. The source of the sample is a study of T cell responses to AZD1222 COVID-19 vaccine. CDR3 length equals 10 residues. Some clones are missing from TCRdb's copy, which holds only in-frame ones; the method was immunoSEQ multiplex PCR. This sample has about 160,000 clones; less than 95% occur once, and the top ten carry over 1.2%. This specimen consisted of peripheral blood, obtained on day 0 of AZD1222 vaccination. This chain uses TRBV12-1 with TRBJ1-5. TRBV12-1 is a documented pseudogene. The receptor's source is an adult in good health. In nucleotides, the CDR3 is TGTGCCCTGCTAGCTCAGCCCCAGCATTTT. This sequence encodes CALLAQPQHF.